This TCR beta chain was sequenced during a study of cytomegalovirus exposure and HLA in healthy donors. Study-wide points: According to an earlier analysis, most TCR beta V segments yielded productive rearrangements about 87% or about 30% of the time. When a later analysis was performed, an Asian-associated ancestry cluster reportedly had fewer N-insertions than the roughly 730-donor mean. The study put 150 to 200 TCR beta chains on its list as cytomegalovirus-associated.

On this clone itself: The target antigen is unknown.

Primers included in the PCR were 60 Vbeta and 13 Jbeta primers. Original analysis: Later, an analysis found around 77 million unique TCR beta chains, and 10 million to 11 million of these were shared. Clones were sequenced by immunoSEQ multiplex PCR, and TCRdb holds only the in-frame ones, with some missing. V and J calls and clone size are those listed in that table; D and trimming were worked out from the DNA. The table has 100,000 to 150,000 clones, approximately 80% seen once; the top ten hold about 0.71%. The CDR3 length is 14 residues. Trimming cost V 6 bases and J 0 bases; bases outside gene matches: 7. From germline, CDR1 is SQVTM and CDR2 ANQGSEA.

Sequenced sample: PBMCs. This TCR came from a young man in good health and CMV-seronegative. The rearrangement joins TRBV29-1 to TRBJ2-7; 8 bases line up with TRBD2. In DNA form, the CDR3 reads TGCAGCGTCAGGACTAGCTGGAGCTCCTACGAGCAGTACTTC. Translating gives CSVRTSWSSYEQYF.